These T cell receptor beta chains were read from a single sample in a study of T cell changes during pregnancy in multiple sclerosis. Data came from immunoSEQ multiplex PCR; TCRdb stores just in-frame clones and leaves some out. The sample lists about 22,000 clones, 80% to 95% seen once, with over 6% in the top ten. Sequencing was performed on CD8+ T cells from peripheral blood mononuclear cells, taken in the third trimester of pregnancy. The receptors derive from a female donor with multiple sclerosis, enrolled in a pregnancy study. CDR3s include the opening cysteine and the closing phenylalanine or tryptophan. D genes are given only for firm matches. Size tells how often a clone was seen (once, few, many) or the class of an expanded clone, and some rows leave it out.

.	TRBV5-1	once	TRBJ1-1	CASSLVPGTNTEAFF	TGCGCCAGCAGCTTGGTTCCAGGAACGAACACTGAAGCTTTCTTT
.	TRBV6-1	.	TRBJ2-1	CASIRDLNNNEQFF	TGTGCCAGCATCCGAGACTTAAACAACAATGAGCAGTTCTTC
.	TRBV7-9	.	TRBJ1-6	CASSSRREVGVYSPLHF	TGTGCCAGCAGCTCAAGGAGGGAGGTAGGGGTCTATTCACCCCTCCACTTT
TRBD2	TRBV2	.	TRBJ2-5	CASSEEVLAGAQYF	TGTGCCAGCAGTGAAGAGGTACTAGCGGGGGCCCAGTACTTC
TRBD2	TRBV6-5	.	TRBJ2-1	CASSYYQGGNNEQFF	TGTGCCAGCAGTTACTACCAGGGAGGGAACAATGAGCAGTTCTTC
.	TRBV7-9	.	TRBJ1-2	CASSLTRMDWAGYTF	TGTGCCAGCAGCTTGACCCGGATGGATTGGGCTGGCTACACCTTC
.	TRBV4-1	.	TRBJ2-1	CASSQVFGGGPNEQFF	TGCGCCAGCAGCCAAGTCTTCGGAGGCGGGCCCAATGAGCAGTTCTTC
.	TRBV7-9	once	TRBJ1-1	CASSGTNTEAFF	TGTGCCAGCAGCGGGACAAACACTGAAGCTTTCTTT
.	TRBV27	.	TRBJ2-2	CASSWAPWRGNTGELFF	TGTGCCAGCAGTTGGGCCCCCTGGCGGGGAAACACCGGGGAGCTGTTTTTT
.	TRBV25-1	.	TRBJ2-1	CASGTRSYNEQFF	TGTGCCAGCGGGACTCGATCCTACAATGAGCAGTTCTTC
TRBD2	TRBV7-9	.	TRBJ2-1	CASSRTSFNEQFF	TGTGCCAGCAGCCGGACTAGCTTTAACGAGCAGTTCTTC
TRBD1	TRBV19	.	TRBJ1-1	CASSISRGTEAFF	TGTGCCAGTAGTATAAGCAGGGGGACTGAAGCTTTCTTT
.	TRBV15	.	TRBJ2-3	CATSRAGRYSGRTDTQYF	TGTGCCACCAGCAGAGCGGGGAGGTATTCGGGAAGAACAGATACGCAGTATTTT
.	TRBV15	once	TRBJ1-4	CATSRTTGSTNEKLFF	TGTGCCACCAGCAGAACAACAGGTTCAACTAATGAAAAACTGTTTTTT
.	TRBV11-1	.	TRBJ2-1	CASSLFRGGNEQFF	TGTGCCAGCAGCTTATTCAGGGGTGGGAATGAGCAGTTCTTC
.	TRBV19	.	TRBJ2-7	CASRPEVGNEQYF	TGTGCCAGTCGCCCGGAGGTCGGGAACGAGCAGTACTTC
TRBD1	TRBV7-9	.	TRBJ1-5	CASSLTGTGGPSQPQHF	TGTGCCAGCAGCTTAACTGGGACAGGGGGGCCCAGTCAGCCCCAGCATTTT
TRBD1	TRBV7-7	.	TRBJ2-5	CASSSTGGPQETQYF	TGTGCCAGCAGTTCGACAGGGGGACCCCAAGAGACCCAGTACTTC
TRBD2	TRBV7-6	.	TRBJ2-1	CASSSGTIYNEQFF	TGTGCCAGCAGCTCCGGGACTATCTACAATGAGCAGTTCTTC
TRBD1	TRBV13	.	TRBJ2-6	CASSPGGVGSGANVLTF	TGTGCCAGCAGCCCAGGGGGCGTCGGATCTGGGGCCAACGTCCTGACTTTC
.	TRBV6-1	.	TRBJ2-7	CATNYEQYF	TGTGCCACCAACTACGAGCAGTACTTC
TRBD1	TRBV5-1	.	TRBJ2-3	CASRYDRAGGTDTQYF	TGCGCCAGCAGATATGACAGGGCAGGGGGCACAGATACGCAGTATTTT
.	TRBV20-1	.	TRBJ1-1	CSARILQRIQF	TGCAGTGCTAGAATTTTGCAGCGGATACAATTT
TRBD1	TRBV29-1	once	TRBJ1-2	CSVDPGQGNYGYTF	TGCAGCGTTGACCCAGGACAGGGAAACTATGGCTACACCTTC
TRBD1	TRBV27	.	TRBJ2-5	CASSSPRTGGRETQYF	TGTGCCAGCAGTTCTCCCAGGACAGGTGGAAGGGAGACCCAGTACTTC
.	TRBV6-1	.	TRBJ1-1	CASSEATGVMNTEAFF	TGTGCCAGCAGTGAAGCGACGGGGGTAATGAACACTGAAGCTTTCTTT
.	TRBV5-1	.	TRBJ1-2	CASSLTGNGYTF	TGCGCCAGCAGCTTGACAGGCAATGGCTACACCTTC
.	TRBV6-5	.	TRBJ1-1	CASSSSGVQAFF	.
.	TRBV19	.	TRBJ1-5	CASSILSGDQPQHF	TGTGCCAGTAGTATTTTATCAGGGGATCAGCCCCAGCATTTT
.	TRBV10-3	.	TRBJ2-7	CATGGEFDEQYF	TGTGCCACCGGCGGAGAGTTCGACGAGCAGTACTTC
.	TRBV27	.	TRBJ1-3	CASSFSGFGNTIYF	TGTGCCAGCAGTTTTTCGGGATTTGGAAACACCATATATTTT
.	TRBV10-2	few	TRBJ1-1	CASSESMTEAFF	TGCGCCAGCAGTGAGTCTATGACTGAAGCTTTCTTT
TRBD2	TRBV7-3	.	TRBJ2-7	CASSVTSGSSYEQYF	TGTGCCAGCAGCGTGACTAGCGGGAGCTCCTACGAGCAGTACTTC
.	TRBV4-1	once	TRBJ1-1	CASSPVGAKDTEAFF	TGCGCCAGCAGCCCTGTGGGGGCGAAGGACACTGAAGCTTTCTTT
TRBD2	TRBV28	.	TRBJ2-7	CASSFPPAGADYEQYF	TGTGCCAGCAGTTTTCCTCCAGCGGGAGCGGACTACGAGCAGTACTTC
TRBD1	TRBV29-1	.	TRBJ2-7	CSVEGRGGQGTHEQYF	TGCAGCGTTGAGGGTCGGGGGGGACAGGGGACCCACGAGCAGTACTTC
TRBD1	TRBV30	.	TRBJ1-3	CARREGGPGNTIYF	TGTGCCCGGAGAGAAGGGGGCCCTGGAAACACCATATATTTT
.	TRBV7-2	.	TRBJ2-7	CASSFYSSYEQYF	TGTGCCAGCAGCTTTTACAGCTCCTACGAGCAGTACTTC
.	TRBV27	.	TRBJ2-3	CASSPSTDTQYF	TGTGCCAGCAGTCCGAGCACAGATACGCAGTATTTT
TRBD1	TRBV13	.	TRBJ1-1	CASSTGQGEMVTEAFF	TGTGCCAGCAGCACAGGACAGGGGGAAATGGTCACTGAAGCTTTCTTT
TRBD2	TRBV5-1	once	TRBJ2-7	CASSLGEGLYEQYF	TGCGCCAGCAGCTTGGGGGAGGGCCTTTACGAGCAGTACTTC
.	TRBV9	few	TRBJ1-4	CASSPGTGELFF	TGTGCCAGCAGCCCCGGGACTGGGGAACTGTTTTTT
.	TRBV7-6	.	TRBJ1-3	CASSQSSLPGNTIYF	TGTGCCAGCAGCCAATCGAGCCTCCCTGGAAACACCATATATTTT
.	TRBV15	.	TRBJ2-2	CATSPRLKRQANTGELFF	TGTGCCACCAGCCCTCGACTAAAAAGACAGGCGAACACCGGGGAGCTGTTTTTT
TRBD2	TRBV27	.	TRBJ2-7	CASSLIAGGYEQYF	TGTGCCAGCAGTTTAATAGCGGGAGGCTACGAGCAGTACTTC
.	TRBV5-1	.	TRBJ2-7	CASSSTPQQGYEQYF	TGCGCCAGCAGCAGCACACCTCAACAGGGCTACGAGCAGTACTTC
.	TRBV6-7	.	TRBJ1-1	CASRYPGWAHTEAFF	TGTGCCAGCAGGTACCCCGGCTGGGCCCACACTGAAGCTTTCTTT
.	TRBV19	.	TRBJ1-1	CASLNALGDHTEAFF	TGTGCCAGTCTTAATGCGCTCGGTGATCACACTGAAGCTTTCTTT